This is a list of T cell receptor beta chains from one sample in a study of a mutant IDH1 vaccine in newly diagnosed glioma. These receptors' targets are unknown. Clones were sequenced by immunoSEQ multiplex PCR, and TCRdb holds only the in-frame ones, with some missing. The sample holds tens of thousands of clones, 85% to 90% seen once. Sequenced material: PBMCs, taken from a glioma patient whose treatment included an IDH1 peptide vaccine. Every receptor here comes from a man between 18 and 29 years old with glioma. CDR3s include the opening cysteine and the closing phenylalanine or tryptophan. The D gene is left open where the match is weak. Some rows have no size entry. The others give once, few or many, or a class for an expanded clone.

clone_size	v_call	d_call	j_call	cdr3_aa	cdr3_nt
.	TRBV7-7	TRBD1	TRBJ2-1	CASSLDGTGVNEQFF	TGTGCTAGCAGCTTAGACGGGACAGGGGTTAATGAGCAGTTCTTC
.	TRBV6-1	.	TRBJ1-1	CASSEGWRGKAFF	TGTGCCAGCAGTGAAGGGTGGCGGGGGAAAGCTTTCTTT
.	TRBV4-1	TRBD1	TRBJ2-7	CASSQDIAGGLGEQYF	TGCGCCAGCAGCCAAGATATCGCAGGGGGCTTGGGGGAGCAGTACTTC
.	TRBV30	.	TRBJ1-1	CAWSVQGSYFGEAFF	TGTGCCTGGAGTGTACAGGGTTCCTATTTCGGTGAAGCTTTCTTT
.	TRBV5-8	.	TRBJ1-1	CASSLARGNTEAFF	TGTGCCAGCAGCTTGGCGAGGGGGAACACTGAAGCTTTCTTT
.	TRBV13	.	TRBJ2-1	CASSFVLGAWERESNEQFF	TGTGCCAGCAGCTTTGTATTGGGGGCCTGGGAACGGGAGAGCAATGAGCAGTTCTTC
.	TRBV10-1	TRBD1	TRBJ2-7	CASSRDGAGGEQYF	TGCGCCAGCAGCCGGGACGGCGCAGGGGGCGAGCAGTACTTC
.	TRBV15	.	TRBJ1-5	CATSRSGARQPQHF	TGTGCCACCAGCCGGTCAGGGGCAAGACAGCCCCAGCATTTT
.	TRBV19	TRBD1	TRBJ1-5	CASTPGQTSNQPQHF	TGTGCCAGTACTCCGGGACAGACGAGCAATCAGCCCCAGCATTTT
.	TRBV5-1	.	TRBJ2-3	CASSLGGRSTDTQYF	TGCGCCAGCAGCTTGGGGGGGCGATCCACAGATACGCAGTATTTT
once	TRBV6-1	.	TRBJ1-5	CASSEHPGPPGQPQHF	TGTGCCAGCAGTGAACACCCAGGGCCACCCGGGCAGCCCCAGCATTTT
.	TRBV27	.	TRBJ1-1	CASSSSLLAGTEAFF	TGTGCCAGCAGTTCTAGTCTGCTCGCGGGCACTGAAGCTTTCTTT
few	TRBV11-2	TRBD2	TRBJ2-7	CASSWASGSNEQYF	TGTGCCAGCAGCTGGGCTAGCGGGAGCAACGAGCAGTACTTC
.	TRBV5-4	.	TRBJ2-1	CASSLRLAGNEQFF	TGTGCCAGCAGCTTGCGGCTGGCGGGCAATGAGCAGTTCTTC
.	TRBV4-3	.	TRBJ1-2	CASSQDERQANYGYTF	TGCGCCAGCAGCCAAGACGAACGGCAGGCTAACTATGGCTACACCTTC
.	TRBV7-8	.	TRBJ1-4	CASSLSGTGNEKLFF	TGTGCCAGCAGCTTATCCGGGACGGGGAATGAAAAACTGTTTTTT
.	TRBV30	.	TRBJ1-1	CAWSRTQNTEAFF	TGTGCCTGGAGTCGGACCCAGAACACTGAAGCTTTCTTT
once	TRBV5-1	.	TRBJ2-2	CASSLGQNTGELFF	TGCGCCAGCAGCCTAGGACAGAACACCGGGGAGCTGTTTTTT
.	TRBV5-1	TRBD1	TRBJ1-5	CASSRGTDNQPQHF	TGCGCCAGCAGCCGCGGGACAGACAATCAGCCCCAGCATTTT
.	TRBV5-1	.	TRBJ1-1	CASSSLITLLTRMNTEAFF	TGCGCCAGCAGCTCCCTCATTACCCTCTTGACAAGAATGAACACTGAAGCTTTCTTT
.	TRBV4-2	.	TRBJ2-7	CASSQDFSYEQYF	TGTGCCAGCAGCCAAGACTTCTCCTACGAGCAGTACTTC
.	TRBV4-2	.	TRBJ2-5	CASSHLETQYF	TGTGCCAGCAGCCACCTAGAGACCCAGTACTTC
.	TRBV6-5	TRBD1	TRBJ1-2	CASSDRGASGYTF	TGTGCCAGCAGCGACAGGGGAGCGTCCGGCTACACCTTC
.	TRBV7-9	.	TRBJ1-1	CASRMGGRETEAFF	TGTGCCAGCAGGATGGGGGGGCGGGAGACTGAAGCTTTCTTT
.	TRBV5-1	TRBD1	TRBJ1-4	CASSLGGGDEKLFF	TGCGCCAGCAGCTTGGGAGGGGGCGATGAAAAACTGTTTTTT
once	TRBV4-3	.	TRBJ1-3	CASSQERGSGNTIYF	TGCGCCAGCAGCCAAGAACGGGGCTCTGGAAACACCATATATTTT
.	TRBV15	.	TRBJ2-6	CATAPGPGANVLTF	TGTGCCACCGCCCCGGGACCCGGGGCCAACGTCCTGACTTTC
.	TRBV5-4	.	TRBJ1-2	CASSLWGAPRGYTF	TGTGCCAGCAGCTTATGGGGGGCACCTCGGGGCTACACCTTC
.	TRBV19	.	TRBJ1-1	CASSAIDRNEAFF	TGTGCCAGTAGTGCGATAGACAGAAATGAAGCTTTCTTT
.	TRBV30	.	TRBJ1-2	CAWSERGGGYTF	TGTGCCTGGAGTGAGAGAGGAGGCGGCTACACCTTC
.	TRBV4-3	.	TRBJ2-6	CASSPTAPGANVLTF	TGCGCCAGCAGCCCTACTGCCCCCGGGGCCAACGTCCTGACTTTC
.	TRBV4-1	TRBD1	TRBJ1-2	CASSQAGTGSNYGYTF	TGCGCCAGCAGCCAAGCCGGGACAGGTAGTAACTATGGCTACACCTTC
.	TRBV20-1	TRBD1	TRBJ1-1	CSASDRVEAFF	TGCAGTGCTTCCGACAGGGTTGAAGCTTTCTTT
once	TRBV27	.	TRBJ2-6	CASGTLSGANVLTF	TGTGCCAGCGGCACCCTCTCTGGGGCCAACGTCCTGACTTTC
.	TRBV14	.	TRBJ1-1	CASSQGRGVEAFF	TGTGCCAGCAGCCAAGGTCGGGGAGTTGAAGCTTTCTTT
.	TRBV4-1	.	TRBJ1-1	CASSQDTGRRAEAFF	TGCGCCAGCAGCCAAGATACAGGGAGGAGAGCTGAAGCTTTCTTT
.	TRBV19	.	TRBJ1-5	CASSIGGSNQPQHF	TGTGCCAGTAGTATAGGTGGTAGCAATCAGCCCCAGCATTTT
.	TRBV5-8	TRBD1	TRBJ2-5	CASSLAGRDREYF	TGTGCCAGCAGCTTGGCGGGTAGGGACAGAGAGTACTTC
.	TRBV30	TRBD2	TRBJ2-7	CAWSVLQTSGAGYEQYF	TGTGCCTGGAGTGTACTCCAGACTAGCGGGGCCGGCTACGAGCAGTACTTC
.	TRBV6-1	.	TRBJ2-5	CASSGGAPSGETQYF	TGTGCCAGCAGTGGGGGAGCGCCCTCGGGAGAGACCCAGTACTTC
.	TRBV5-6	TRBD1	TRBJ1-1	CASSPSTGTEAFF	TGTGCCAGCAGCCCTTCGACAGGGACTGAAGCTTTCTTT
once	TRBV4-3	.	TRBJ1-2	CASSPGRGANYGYTF	TGCGCCAGCAGCCCCGGGCGAGGGGCCAACTATGGCTACACCTTC
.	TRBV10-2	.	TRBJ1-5	CASSESAGGNQPQHF	TGCGCCAGCAGTGAGTCGGCGGGGGGCAACCAGCCCCAGCATTTT
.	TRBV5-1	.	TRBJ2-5	CASSLESSVQETQYF	TGCGCCAGCAGCTTGGAATCCAGCGTGCAAGAGACCCAGTACTTC
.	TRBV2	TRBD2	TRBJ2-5	CASSESDGRAGGTQYF	TGTGCCAGCAGTGAATCTGACGGGAGGGCCGGTGGGACCCAGTACTTC
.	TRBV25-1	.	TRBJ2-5	CASSEEAGGIAGTQYF	TGTGCCAGCAGTGAAGAAGCGGGCGGGATAGCCGGGACCCAGTACTTC
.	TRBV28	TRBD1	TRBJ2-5	CASSLPRQGLEETQYF	TGTGCCAGCAGTTTGCCCCGACAGGGGTTGGAAGAGACCCAGTACTTC